This T cell receptor beta chain appears in the sequencing data of a study of T cell responses to AZD1222 COVID-19 vaccine. The table came from immunoSEQ multiplex PCR; TCRdb's copy has only in-frame clones and leaves some out. This table has more than 95,000 clones, 89% appearing once. Study-level results: Close to half of all spike-specific TCRs reportedly target regions of the variants that are unmutated. At study baseline, merely five or six AZD1222 recipients were seropositive. Donors in the cohort were predominantly white British and more often female, and clonal diversity was possibly underestimated.

Only one count was recorded for this clone. The target antigen is unknown. The sequencing here drew on peripheral blood, taken on day 0 of AZD1222 vaccination. This receptor was obtained from an adult in good health.

This CDR3 reads CASSPVEEQAGAGKAFF. The CDR3 DNA follows: TGTGCCAGCTCACCGGTAGAGGAGCAGGCCGGGGCGGGTAAAGCTTTCTTT. The V and J genes are TRBV18 and TRBJ1-1; D is possibly TRBD1 (5 bases). V shed 3 bases and J shed 9 bases, with 26 bases lying between them. The CDR3 has 17 amino acids. Germline V CDR1 and CDR2: KGHSH, LQKENI.